The clone carrying this T cell receptor (beta chain) was seen more than once but under ten times. Its antigen is still unknown. TCRdb itself ran the 5' RACE reads through MiXCR, one entry per CDR3 protein. This sample has a few hundred thousand distinct CDR3 sequences, with roughly 7% found just once. CDR3 length: 17 amino acids. The V gene's germline CDR1 is SGHRS and CDR2 YFSETQ. V gave up 5 bases and J gave up 0 bases, with 17 bases separating them. The sample comes from a study of T cells after yellow fever vaccination. About the study: Some fractions had low cell numbers, and these were prepared with SMART-Seq v4 Ultra Low Input. Overall study results and limits: Abundant bulk-derived clonotypes could contaminate FACS-sorted repertoires. Peaking faster, on day 5 versus 15, the secondary response was nonetheless weaker.

V is TRBV5-1 and J is TRBJ2-2; D is unresolved. This material consisted of PBMCs, taken roughly 46 days after the first yellow fever vaccination. The sequence was collected from a man younger than 30 who received the YFV17D yellow fever vaccine. This chain's CDR3 is CASRSSPGPSNTGELFF. The CDR3 DNA reads as TGCGCCAGCAGGTCCTCCCCCGGGCCCTCGAACACCGGGGAGCTGTTTTTT.